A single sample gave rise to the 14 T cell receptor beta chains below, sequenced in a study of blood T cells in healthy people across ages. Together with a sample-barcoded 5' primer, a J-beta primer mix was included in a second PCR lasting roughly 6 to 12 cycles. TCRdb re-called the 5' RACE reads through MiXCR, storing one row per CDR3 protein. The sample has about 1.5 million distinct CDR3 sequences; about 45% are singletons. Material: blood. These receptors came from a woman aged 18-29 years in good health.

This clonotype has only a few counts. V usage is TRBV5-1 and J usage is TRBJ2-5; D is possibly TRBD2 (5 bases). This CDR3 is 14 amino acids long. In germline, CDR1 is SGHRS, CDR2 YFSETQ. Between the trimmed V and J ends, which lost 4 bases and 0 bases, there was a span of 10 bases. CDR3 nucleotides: TGCGCCAGCAGCCTCCAGCGGAACCAAGAGACCCAGTACTTC. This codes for CASSLQRNQETQYF.

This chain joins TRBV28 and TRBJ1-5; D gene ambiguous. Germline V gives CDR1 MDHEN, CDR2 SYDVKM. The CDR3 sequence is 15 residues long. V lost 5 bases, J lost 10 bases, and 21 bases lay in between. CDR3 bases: TGTGCCAGCAGTACCTACACGGATGGGATGTTTCCCCAGCATTTT. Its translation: CASSTYTDGMFPQHF.

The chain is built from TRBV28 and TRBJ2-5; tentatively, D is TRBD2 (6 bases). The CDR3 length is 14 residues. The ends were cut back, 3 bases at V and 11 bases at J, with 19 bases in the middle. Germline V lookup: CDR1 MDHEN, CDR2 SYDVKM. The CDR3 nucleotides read TGTGCCAGCAGTTTCGGGACTGGCTACAATGAGCAGTACTTC. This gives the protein CASSFGTGYNEQYF.

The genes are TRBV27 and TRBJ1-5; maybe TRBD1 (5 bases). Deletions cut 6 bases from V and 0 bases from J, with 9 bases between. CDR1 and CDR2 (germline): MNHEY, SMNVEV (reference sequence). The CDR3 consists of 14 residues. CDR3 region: CASRAGRSNQPQHF. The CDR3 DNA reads TGTGCCAGCAGGGCAGGGCGTAGCAATCAGCCCCAGCATTTT.

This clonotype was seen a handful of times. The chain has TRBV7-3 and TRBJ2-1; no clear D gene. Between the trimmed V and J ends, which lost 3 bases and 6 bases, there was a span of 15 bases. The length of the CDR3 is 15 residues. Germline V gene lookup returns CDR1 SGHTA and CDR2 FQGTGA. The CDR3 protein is CASSFTRGSSNEQFF. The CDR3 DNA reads TGTGCCAGCAGCTTCACCAGAGGTAGCTCCAATGAGCAGTTCTTC.

CDR3 amino acids: CASISRAPELNQPQHF. The CDR3, as DNA: TGTGCCAGCATATCCAGGGCCCCTGAGCTCAATCAGCCCCAGCATTTT. The J gene is TRBJ1-5, the V gene TRBV6-9; a weak D match, TRBD1 (5 bases). In germline, CDR1 is MNHGY, CDR2 SVAAGI. The ends were cut back, 7 bases at V and 3 bases at J, with 19 bases in the middle. There are 16 residues in the CDR3.

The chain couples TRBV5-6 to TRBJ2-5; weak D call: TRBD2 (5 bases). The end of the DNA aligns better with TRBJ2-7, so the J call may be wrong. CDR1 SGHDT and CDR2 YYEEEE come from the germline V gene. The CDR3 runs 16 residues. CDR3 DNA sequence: TGTGCCAGCAGCCTGGACTTAGGGAAGTCCTCCTACGAGCAGTACTTC. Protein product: CASSLDLGKSSYEQYF.

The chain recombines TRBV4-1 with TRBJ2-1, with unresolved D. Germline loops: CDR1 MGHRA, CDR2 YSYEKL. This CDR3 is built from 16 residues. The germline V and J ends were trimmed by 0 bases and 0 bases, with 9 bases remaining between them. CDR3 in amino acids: CASSQDAGLSYNEQFF. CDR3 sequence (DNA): TGCGCCAGCAGCCAAGACGCAGGCCTCTCCTACAATGAGCAGTTCTTC.

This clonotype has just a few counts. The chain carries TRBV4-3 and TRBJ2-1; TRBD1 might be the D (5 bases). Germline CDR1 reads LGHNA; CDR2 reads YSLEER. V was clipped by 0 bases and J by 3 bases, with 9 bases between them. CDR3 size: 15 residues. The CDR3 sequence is CASSQEFDSYNEQFF. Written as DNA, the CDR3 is TGCGCCAGCAGCCAAGAATTCGACAGCTACAATGAGCAGTTCTTC.

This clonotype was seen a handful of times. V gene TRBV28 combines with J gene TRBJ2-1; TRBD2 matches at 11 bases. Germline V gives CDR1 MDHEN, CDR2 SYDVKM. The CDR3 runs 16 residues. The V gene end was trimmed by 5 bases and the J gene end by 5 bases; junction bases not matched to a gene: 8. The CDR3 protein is CASSPLIAGGNNEQFF. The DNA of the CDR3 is TGTGCCAGCAGTCCACTAATAGCGGGAGGGAACAATGAGCAGTTCTTC.

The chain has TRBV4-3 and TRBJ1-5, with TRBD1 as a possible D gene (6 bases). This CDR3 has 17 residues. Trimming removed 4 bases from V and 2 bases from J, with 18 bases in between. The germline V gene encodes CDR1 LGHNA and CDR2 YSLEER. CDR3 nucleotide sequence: TGCGCCAGCAGCCGCGGACCCCAGGGGATAGGCAATCAGCCCCAGCATTTT. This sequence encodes CASSRGPQGIGNQPQHF.

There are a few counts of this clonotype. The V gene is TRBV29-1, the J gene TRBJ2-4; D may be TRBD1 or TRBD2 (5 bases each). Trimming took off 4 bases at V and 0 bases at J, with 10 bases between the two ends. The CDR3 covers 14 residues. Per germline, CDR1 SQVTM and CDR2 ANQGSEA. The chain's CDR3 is CSVGGVLAKNIQYF. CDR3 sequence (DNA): TGCAGCGTTGGAGGGGTACTAGCCAAAAACATTCAGTACTTC.

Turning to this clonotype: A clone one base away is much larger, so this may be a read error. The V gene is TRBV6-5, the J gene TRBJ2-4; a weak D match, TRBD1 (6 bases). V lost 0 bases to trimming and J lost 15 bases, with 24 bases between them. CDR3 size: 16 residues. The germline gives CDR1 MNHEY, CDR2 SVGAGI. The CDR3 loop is CASSYSKQGISYERYF. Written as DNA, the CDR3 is TGTGCCAGCAGTTACTCGAAACAGGGCATCTCCTACGAGCGGTACTTC.

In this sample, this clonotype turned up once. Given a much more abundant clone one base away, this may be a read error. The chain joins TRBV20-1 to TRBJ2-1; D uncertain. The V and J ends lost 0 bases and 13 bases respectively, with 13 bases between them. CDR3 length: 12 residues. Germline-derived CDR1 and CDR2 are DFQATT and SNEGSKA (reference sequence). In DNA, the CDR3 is TGCAGTGCTAGAGATGGGAAAGAGACCCAGTTCTTC. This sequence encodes CSARDGKETQFF.